The 3 T cell receptor beta chains below were found in one sample sequenced in a study of liver allograft versus peripheral blood T cells (dated by TCRdb to the early 2020s). In terms of the full investigation: The study compared the T cell receptor repertoires present in transplanted livers with the repertoires present in the peripheral blood of liver transplant recipients.

The reads were generated on an Illumina MiSeq. TCRdb redid the processing of the public reads, applying fastp at Q25 and MiXCR, and retained in-frame beta chains. Rows merge per CDR3 protein into single entries with the most common DNA and genes. The sample includes over 10,000 distinct CDR3 sequences, with around 30% observed a single time. The ten largest clonotypes hold 2.2% of the sample. All receptors come from a human patient who had a liver transplant. Some T cells present after a transplant may be cells of the graft donor.

By sample fraction, this clonotype is medium-sized (0.01 to 0.1%). Here the CDR3 reads CASSYSSSQETQYF. CDR3 DNA: TGTGCCAGCAGTTACTCGAGCAGCCAAGAGACCCAGTACTTC. The V gene is TRBV6-5, the J gene TRBJ2-5; no clear D. Trimming removed 0 bases at V and 1 base at J, with 6 bases between. This CDR3 has 14 residues. CDR1 MNHEY and CDR2 SVGAGI come from the germline V gene.

This clonotype is classed as medium-sized. The chain combines TRBV24-1 with TRBJ2-1; TRBD1 agrees at 8 bases. J was trimmed by 12 bases and V by 1 base; bases with no gene match: 10. There are 15 residues in the CDR3. Per germline, CDR1 KGHDR and CDR2 SFDVKD. This CDR3 is CATSDLGRGLKGQFF. The CDR3, as DNA: TGTGCCACCAGTGATTTAGGCAGGGGGCTTAAGGGGCAGTTCTTC.

In its sample, this clonotype is medium-sized (0.01 to 0.1%). The chain links TRBV6-1 to TRBJ2-7, with 8 bases identical to TRBD1. Looked up from germline, CDR1 is MNHNS and CDR2 is SASEGT. The CDR3 spans 15 residues. V shed 6 bases, J shed 5 bases, and the junction held 12 bases outside the gene matches. The CDR3 protein is CASREQTGAGDEQYF. CDR3 coding DNA: TGTGCCAGCAGGGAACAGACAGGGGCAGGGGACGAGCAGTACTTC.